The clone carrying this T cell receptor (beta chain) was observed a handful of times. What it binds is not known. The entry originates in a study of OX40 agonist ivuxolimab in advanced cancers. Findings and caveats of the study: Among the lowest peripheral clonal expansion occurred in 0.1-3.0 mg/kg partial responders. Both CD4+ and CD8+ T cell populations in blood had undergone clonal expansion by week 6 at 0.1 to 3.0 mg/kg.

V lost 3 bases and J lost 0, with 3 bases in between. Germline assignment: CDR1 MDHEN and CDR2 SYDVKM. The CDR3 is made up of 13 amino acids. Profiled with immunoSEQ multiplex PCR; TCRdb holds only in-frame clones, not every one. Of tens of thousands of clones in the sample, approximately 89% were seen once. The V call is TRBV28, the J call TRBJ1-5, with D hard to call. This TCR derives from an adult with an advanced solid tumor such as melanoma, head and neck, liver or kidney cancer. The starting material was CD4+ or CD8+ T cells sorted from blood, obtained in a trial of the OX40 agonist ivuxolimab. The CDR3 coding sequence is TGTGCCAGCAGTTTTGATAGCAATCAGCCCCAGCATTTT. This codes for CASSFDSNQPQHF.